This TCR beta chain was captured in a study of identical twins. General observations from the study: Out-of-frame beta chain sequences displayed weaker excess sharing between twins.

As regards this clonotype: Its antigen is currently unknown.

V was clipped by 7 bases and J by 5 bases, with 14 bases between them. Germline V lookup: CDR1 MNHEY, CDR2 SVGEGT. This CDR3 comprises 13 residues. MiXCR was run by TCRdb on the 5' RACE reads, yielding one entry per CDR3 protein. The data show under 900,000 distinct CDR3 sequences, 9% to 15% seen once. Another study also made use of these data, one on yellow fever vaccine responses in identical twins.

The sample was PBMCs. The rearrangement uses TRBV6-2 or TRBV6-3 and TRBJ2-5; possible D gene TRBD2, 6 bases. The clonotype originates from a woman between 18 and 29 years old in good health. CDR3 nucleotides: TGTGCCAGCAAGGACAACGGAGGGGAGACCCAGTACTTC. This translates into CASKDNGGETQYF.